Listed below are T cell receptor beta chains from one sample, sequenced in a study of technical replicates of blood from a few donors. Using immunoSEQ multiplex PCR, the repertoire was profiled, and TCRdb retains in-frame clones only, with some absent. The sample holds roughly 50,000 clones, about 95% seen once. The specimen sequenced was PBMCs. All receptors come from a human donor in good health. Some clones in this sample may be carry-over from other donors' samples. Both conserved end residues are part of each CDR3. A D gene is named only where the DNA matches it firmly. A clone size is listed for some rows: how often the clone was seen (once, few, many), or a class if it is expanded.

j_call v_call clone_size d_call cdr3_nt cdr3_aa
TRBJ1-2 TRBV10-2 - TRBD1 TGCGCCAGCAGTGATAGACAGGGGAGCTACGGCTACACCTTC CASSDRQGSYGYTF
TRBJ2-3 TRBV9 - TRBD2 TGTGCCAGCAGCGTAGAGGGACTAGCGGGAGTGGATACGCAGTATTTT CASSVEGLAGVDTQYF
TRBJ2-2 TRBV7-2 - TRBD1 TGTGCCAGCAGCTTACTCGGACAGGGGAGCGGCGGGGAGCTGTTTTTT CASSLLGQGSGGELFF
TRBJ2-1 TRBV25-1 - - TGTGCCAGCAGTGAATTCTTCGACAGCTATAATGAGCAGTTCTTC CASSEFFDSYNEQFF
TRBJ1-2 TRBV14 once - TGTGCCAGCAGCCAACAGCGAGGTGGCTACACCTTC CASSQQRGGYTF
TRBJ2-3 TRBV11-3 few TRBD2 TGTGCCAGCAGGGTTCAGCTGCAGGGCGGGAGGGCCTATGTAACAGATACGCAGTATTTT CASRVQLQGGRAYVTDTQYF
TRBJ2-7 TRBV4-3 - - TGCGCCAGCAGCCCCTGGTCCTCGAGCTCCTACGAGCAGTACTTC CASSPWSSSSYEQYF
TRBJ1-3 TRBV9 - - TGTGCCAGCAGCGTAGAATGGGGAGGGCACACCATATATTTT CASSVEWGGHTIYF
TRBJ2-6 TRBV18 - - TGTGCCAGCTCACCATCGACAGCCAGCTTGTCGGGGGCCAACGTCCTGACTTTC CASSPSTASLSGANVLTF
TRBJ2-1 TRBV10-3 - - TGTGCCATCAGCGCTGCACAGGAGCAGTTCTTC CAISAAQEQFF
TRBJ2-7 TRBV5-1 - TRBD1 TGCGCCAGCAGCGTCGGGACAGGGGGGAGGGAGCAGTACTTC CASSVGTGGREQYF
TRBJ1-4 TRBV7-9 - TRBD1 TGTGCCAGCAAGGGGGACAGGGGGAATGAAAAACTGTTTTTT CASKGDRGNEKLFF
TRBJ2-1 TRBV5-1 - - TGCGCCAGCAGCCCGCGGGGGGACAGGGCGGGTGAGCAGTTCTTC CASSPRGDRAGEQFF
TRBJ2-3 TRBV7-3 - TRBD2 TGTGCCAGCAGCTATATCCCTCGTAGCGGGGGGGCCAATATGCAGTATTTT CASSYIPRSGGANMQYF
TRBJ1-4 TRBV11-1 - - TGTGCCAGCAGCTGGGGACTAGGTGAAAAACTGTTTTTT CASSWGLGEKLFF
TRBJ2-7 TRBV7-3 - TRBD2 TGTGCCAGCAGCCCGGGACTAGTAAGCTACGAGCAGTACTTC CASSPGLVSYEQYF
TRBJ1-2 TRBV19 - TRBD1 TGTGCCAGTAGTCTAGAAGACAGGGGGCGCTTGGGCCACACCTTC CASSLEDRGRLGHTF
TRBJ1-2 TRBV5-8 - TRBD1 TGTGCCAGCAGCTTGATCAGGGGGGATGGCTACACCTTC CASSLIRGDGYTF
TRBJ2-5 TRBV11-2 - TRBD2 TGTGCCAGCAGCTTAGTGGCGGGAGAGTCTACCCAGTACTTC CASSLVAGESTQYF
TRBJ1-5 TRBV6-1 - TRBD1 TGTGCCAGCAGCAATACACAGGGGGGACAGCCCCAGCATTTT CASSNTQGGQPQHF
TRBJ2-2 TRBV29-1 - TRBD1 TGCAGCGTTGAAGTTTGGCAGGGGGTAGGGACCGGGGAGCTGTTTTTT CSVEVWQGVGTGELFF
TRBJ2-1 TRBV5-1 - - TGCGCCAGCAGCTTGCGGGAGAATTACAATGAGCAGTTCTTC CASSLRENYNEQFF
TRBJ1-1 TRBV2 - TRBD1 TGTGCCAGCACTGGGACAGGGGGTAAAACTGAAGCTTTCTTT CASTGTGGKTEAFF
TRBJ1-1 TRBV4-1 - - TGCGCCAGCAGCCCACAGACGAACACTGAAGCTTTCTTT CASSPQTNTEAFF
TRBJ2-2 TRBV6-1 - TRBD1 TGTGCCAGCAGTGAAACCGACAGGGCGCCCGGGGAGCTGTTTTTT CASSETDRAPGELFF
TRBJ1-1 TRBV10-3 - TRBD1 TGTGCCATCAGTGAGAGACAGGGGGCAGAGGCTTTCTTT CAISERQGAEAFF
TRBJ1-1 TRBV11-2 - - TGTGCCAGCAGCTTAGTCCAGGGCACTGAAGCTTTCTTT CASSLVQGTEAFF
TRBJ2-7 TRBV5-6 - - TGTGCCAGCAGCTTGGGACAGGAGAGCTCCTACGAGCAGTACTTC CASSLGQESSYEQYF